The 21 T cell receptor beta chains in this list originate from one sample, sequenced in a study of blood T cells in healthy people across ages. The authors ran a second PCR of about 7 to 12 cycles using a sample-barcoded 5' primer and a J-beta primer mix. TCRdb re-called the 5' RACE reads with MiXCR, one entry per CDR3 protein. The sample has about 1.7 million distinct CDR3 sequences; about 28% are singletons. The specimen was blood. These receptors originate from a woman aged 25 to 39 in good health.

The rearrangement links TRBV3-1 to TRBJ2-1, with D possibly being TRBD2 (5 bases). Germline values: CDR1 LGHDT, CDR2 YNNKEL (reference sequence). The CDR3 is made up of 17 amino acids. Between the trimmed V and J ends, which lost 7 bases and 2 bases, there was a span of 21 bases. The CDR3 loop is CASKAAGLSSPYNEQFF. CDR3 nucleotides: TGTGCCAGCAAGGCGGCCGGACTTAGTTCCCCCTACAATGAGCAGTTCTTC.

This chain links TRBV19 with TRBJ2-7, with D possibly being TRBD2 (5 bases). Germline values: CDR1 LNHDA, CDR2 SQIVND (reference sequence). The CDR3 is made up of 13 amino acids. V lost 3 bases and J 3 bases, leaving 9 bases between the germline ends. CDR3 residues: CASSMARDYEQYF. For the CDR3, the DNA is TGTGCCAGTAGTATGGCGAGGGACTACGAGCAGTACTTC. The variable domain in full, completed from reference TRBV19 and TRBJ2-7, reads DGGITQSPKYLFRKEGQNVTLSCEQNLNHDAMYWYRQDPGQGLRLIYYSQIVNDFQKGDIAEGYSVSREKKESFPLTVTSAQKNPTAFYLCASSMARDYEQYFGPGTRLTVT.

As for this clonotype: This could be a read error, since a much larger clone is one nucleotide away. This chain links TRBV6-5 with TRBJ2-6, with TRBD1 as a possible D gene (5 bases). The length of the CDR3 is 16 residues. CDR1 and CDR2 from the germline V gene are MNHEY and SVGAGI. The CDR3 nucleotides read TGTGCCAGCAGTTACAGTTTCTATTTAGGGGCCAACGTCCGGACTTTC. This codes for CASSYSFYLGANVRTF.

The chain carries TRBV9 and TRBJ2-2, with unresolved D. With 4 bases removed from V and 5 bases from J, the gap between germline ends came to 15 bases. The CDR3 loop spans 15 amino acids. CDR1 and CDR2 (germline): SGDLS, YYNGEE. This CDR3 reads CASSKEQRRTGELFF. In nucleotides, the CDR3 is TGTGCCAGCAGCAAAGAACAGCGAAGGACCGGGGAGCTGTTTTTT.

This clonotype was found a few times. This sequence joins TRBV29-1 and TRBJ2-6; D is possibly TRBD1 (6 bases). V was cut by 4 bases and J by 9 bases, with 19 bases left in between. The CDR3 consists of 15 residues. In germline, CDR1 is SQVTM, CDR2 ANQGSEA. The CDR3 loop is CSVASYGGAGNVLTF. In nucleotides, the CDR3 is TGCAGCGTTGCGTCATATGGGGGCGCGGGCAACGTCCTGACTTTC.

A few counts support this clonotype. The chain joins TRBV5-1 to TRBJ2-6; no definite D call. The CDR3 is 14 residues long. Germline V gives CDR1 SGHRS, CDR2 YFSETQ. V lost 3 bases and J lost 2, with 6 bases in between. The CDR3 nucleotides read TGCGCCAGCAGCTCGAACCCTGGGGCCAACGTCCTGACTTTC. It codes for CASSSNPGANVLTF.

This clonotype appeared many times. The chain links TRBV15 to TRBJ2-7; no clear D. CDR1 and CDR2 (germline): LNHNV, YYDKDF (reference sequence). The V and J ends lost 0 bases and 1 base respectively, with 10 bases between them. The CDR3 runs 15 residues. The CDR3 loop is CATSRDKDGSYEQYF. The DNA for the CDR3 is TGTGCCACCAGCAGAGATAAGGACGGATCCTACGAGCAGTACTTC.

As for this clonotype: A single base separates this from a much larger clone, so it may be a read error. The V and J genes are TRBV20-1 and TRBJ2-1; the D is unclear. CDR1 and CDR2 (germline): DFQATT, SNEGSKA (reference sequence). The CDR3 extends over 15 amino acids. The ends were cut back, 5 bases at V and 0 bases at J, with 14 bases in the middle. The CDR3 sequence: CSAGVGLSSYNEQFF. CDR3 bases: TGCAGTGCTGGTGTGGGTCTAAGCTCCTACAATGAGCAGTTCTTC.

This clonotype was detected a few times. CDR3 loop: CASRVYGYTF. The CDR3 DNA reads as TGTGCCAGCAGGGTTTATGGCTACACCTTC. This rearrangement joins TRBV2 to TRBJ1-2; no clear D. The CDR3 has 10 amino acids. CDR1 and CDR2 from the germline V gene are SNHLY and FYNNEI. Trimming removed 6 bases from V and 5 bases from J, with 4 bases in between.

This clonotype was seen a handful of times. The CDR3, as DNA: TGTGCCAGCAGCGGGGGGGGCGGTAATTCCTACGAGCAGTACTTC. This sequence encodes CASSGGGGNSYEQYF. The rearrangement uses TRBV7-2 and TRBJ2-7; D is perhaps TRBD2 (7 bases). Germline CDR1 reads SGHTA; CDR2 reads FQGNSA. The CDR3 extends over 15 amino acids. V was trimmed by 5 bases and J by 1 base, leaving 15 bases between them. Combining the CDR3 with reference TRBV7-2 and TRBJ2-7 gives the whole variable domain GAGVSQSPSNKVTEKGKDVELRCDPISGHTALYWYRQSLGQGLEFLIYFQGNSAPDKSGLPSDRFSAERTGGSVSTLTIQRTQQEDSAVYLCASSGGGGNSYEQYFGPGTRLTVT.

This clonotype was seen a few times. V and J are TRBV27 and TRBJ2-7, with 10 positions matching TRBD1. V trimming: 3 bases; J trimming: 5 bases; junction bases outside the gene matches: 7. The length of the CDR3 is 15 residues. Per the germline V gene, CDR1 is MNHEY and CDR2 is SMNVEV (reference sequence). The CDR3 region is CASSFRDRGTDEQYF. The CDR3, as DNA: TGTGCCAGCAGTTTCCGGGACAGGGGAACGGACGAGCAGTACTTC.

The chain couples TRBV6-1 to TRBJ2-7; D might be TRBD1 (5 bases). Trimming shortened V by 6 bases and J by 2 bases, and 14 bases separated the two germline ends. Germline loops: CDR1 MNHNS, CDR2 SASEGT. This CDR3 is built from 14 residues. The chain's CDR3 is CASRDDSITYEQYF. The CDR3 DNA follows: TGTGCCAGCAGAGACGACAGTATCACCTACGAGCAGTACTTC.

The chain recombines TRBV6-2 or TRBV6-3 with TRBJ1-4; 9 bases agree with TRBD1. The CDR3 is 17 residues long. Germline lookup yields CDR1 MNHEY and CDR2 SVGEGT. The V gene end was trimmed by 3 bases and the J gene end by 7 bases; junction bases not matched to a gene: 12. Here the CDR3 reads CASSYGDRVGGSEKLFF. The CDR3 DNA reads TGTGCCAGCAGTTATGGGGACAGGGTTGGGGGGAGTGAAAAACTGTTTTTT.

The V gene is TRBV4-2, the J gene TRBJ2-4, with TRBD1 matching over 7 bases. The assigned J gene may be wrong: the sequence end matches TRBJ2-7 better. CDR3 size: 15 residues. Per germline, CDR1 LGHNA and CDR2 YNFKEQ. The CDR3 region is CASSPRWDSAYEQYF. The CDR3 nucleotides read TGTGCCAGCAGCCCCCGCTGGGACAGCGCCTACGAGCAGTACTTC.

The chain has TRBV6-6 and TRBJ2-2, with D possibly matching TRBD2 (5 bases). The CDR3 totals 13 residues. V was clipped by 8 bases and J by 4 bases, with 11 bases between them. Germline V gene lookup returns CDR1 MNHNY and CDR2 SVGAGI (reference sequence). The CDR3 region is CASLNEGTGELFF. The CDR3 DNA sequence: TGTGCCAGCCTCAATGAGGGCACCGGGGAGCTGTTTTTT.

Details on this clonotype: The germline gene is not matched at one end of the junction; a read error may be the cause. The chain is built from TRBV29-1 and TRBJ1-2, with D possibly matching TRBD1 (5 bases). From germline, CDR1 is SQVTM and CDR2 ANQGSEA. There are 12 residues in the CDR3. The DNA for the CDR3 is TGCGGCGTAACAGGTGATAACTATGGCTACACCTTC. Its translation is CGVTGDNYGYTF.

There are many counts of this clonotype. The genes are TRBV11-2 and TRBJ2-1; 9 nucleotides align to TRBD2. The junction had 5 bases not matched to a gene; V was cut back by 4 bases and J by 4 bases. Germline V gene data show CDR1 as SGHAT and CDR2 as FQNNGV. The CDR3 runs 15 residues. The CDR3: CASSSLAGVYNEQFF. Written as DNA, the CDR3 is TGTGCCAGCAGCTCCTTAGCGGGGGTATACAATGAGCAGTTCTTC.

This chain connects TRBV18 to TRBJ1-4, with 9 bases fitting TRBD1. CDR3 length: 16 amino acids. Germline V gene sequence: CDR1 KGHSH, CDR2 LQKENI. V gave up 2 bases and J gave up 7 bases; unmatched junction bases: 8. The CDR3 nucleotides are TGTGCCAGCTCACCAGAAGGGACAGGGCTAAGTGAAAAACTGTTTTTT. Its translation is CASSPEGTGLSEKLFF.

The chain links TRBV5-1 to TRBJ1-1, with 9 nucleotides matching TRBD1. J was trimmed by 3 bases and V by 0 bases; bases with no gene match: 9. CDR1 SGHRS and CDR2 YFSETQ come from the germline V gene. CDR3 size: 17 residues. For the CDR3, the DNA is TGCGCCAGCAGCTTGGCGGTTTGGGGACAGGGAGACACTGAAGCTTTCTTT. As protein: CASSLAVWGQGDTEAFF.

In this sample, this clonotype turned up a few times. The chain recombines TRBV5-1 with TRBJ2-1; weak D call: TRBD2 (6 bases). The germline CDR1 and CDR2 sequences are SGHRS and YFSETQ. Trimming left V 3 bases short and J 3 bases short, with 16 bases between. This CDR3 comprises 16 residues. The CDR3 spells CASSSFAGRGYNEQFF. In DNA form, the CDR3 reads TGCGCCAGCAGCTCCTTTGCGGGACGAGGCTACAATGAGCAGTTCTTC.

The chain has TRBV6-1 and TRBJ2-6; D uncertain. This CDR3 region has 15 residues. CDR1 MNHNS and CDR2 SASEGT come from the germline V gene. V gave up 6 bases and J gave up 0 bases, with 9 bases separating them. In DNA, the CDR3 is TGTGCCAGCAGACTGCCTCCCTCTGGGGCCAACGTCCTGACTTTC. Translating gives CASRLPPSGANVLTF.